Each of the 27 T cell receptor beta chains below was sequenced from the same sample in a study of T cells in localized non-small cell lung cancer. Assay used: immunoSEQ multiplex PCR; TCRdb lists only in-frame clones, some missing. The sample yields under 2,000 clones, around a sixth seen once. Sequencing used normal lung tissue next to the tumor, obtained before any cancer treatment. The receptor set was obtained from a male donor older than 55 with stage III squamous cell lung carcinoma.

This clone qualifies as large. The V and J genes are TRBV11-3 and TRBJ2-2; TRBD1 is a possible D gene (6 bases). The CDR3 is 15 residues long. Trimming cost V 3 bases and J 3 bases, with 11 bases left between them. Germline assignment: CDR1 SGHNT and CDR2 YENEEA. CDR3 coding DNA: TGTGCCAGCAGCTTGTTACAGGGAGACACCGGGGAGCTGTTTTTT. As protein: CASSLLQGDTGELFF.

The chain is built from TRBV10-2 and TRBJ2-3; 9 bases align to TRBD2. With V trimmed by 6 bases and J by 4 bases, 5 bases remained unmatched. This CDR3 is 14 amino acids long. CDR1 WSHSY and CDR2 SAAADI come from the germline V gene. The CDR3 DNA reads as TGCGCCAGCAGCTCGGCGGGGGGGGCAGATACGCAGTATTTT. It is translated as CASSSAGGADTQYF.

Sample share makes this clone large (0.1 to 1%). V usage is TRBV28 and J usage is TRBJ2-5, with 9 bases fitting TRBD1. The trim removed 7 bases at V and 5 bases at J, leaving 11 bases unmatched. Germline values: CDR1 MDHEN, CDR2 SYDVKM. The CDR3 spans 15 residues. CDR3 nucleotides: TGTGCCAGCAATATGGGGGACAGGGATGTTGAGACCCAGTACTTC. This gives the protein CASNMGDRDVETQYF.

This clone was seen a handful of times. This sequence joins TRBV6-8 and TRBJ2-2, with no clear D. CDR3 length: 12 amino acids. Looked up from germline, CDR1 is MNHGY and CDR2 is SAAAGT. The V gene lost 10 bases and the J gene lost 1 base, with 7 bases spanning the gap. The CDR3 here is CAIEGNTGELFF. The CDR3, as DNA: TGTGCCATTGAAGGGAACACCGGGGAGCTGTTTTTT.

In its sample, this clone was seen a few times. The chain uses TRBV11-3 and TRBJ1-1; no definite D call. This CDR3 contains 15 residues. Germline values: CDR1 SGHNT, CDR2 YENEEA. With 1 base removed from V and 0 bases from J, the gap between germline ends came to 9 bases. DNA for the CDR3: TGTGCCAGCAGCTTAGGCAGTGTGTTGAACACTGAAGCTTTCTTT. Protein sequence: CASSLGSVLNTEAFF.

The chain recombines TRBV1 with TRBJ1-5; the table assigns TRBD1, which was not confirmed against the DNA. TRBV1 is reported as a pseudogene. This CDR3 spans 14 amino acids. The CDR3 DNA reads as TGCGCCAGCAGCTTCGACAGTACAAATCAGCCCCAGCATTTT. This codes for CASSFDSTNQPQHF.

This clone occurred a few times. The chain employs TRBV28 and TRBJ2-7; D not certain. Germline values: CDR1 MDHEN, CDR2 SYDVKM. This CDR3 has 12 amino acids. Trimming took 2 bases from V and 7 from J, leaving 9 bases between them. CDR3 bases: TGTGCCAGCAGTTTACGACTCGGGGAGCAGTACTTC. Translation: CASSLRLGEQYF.

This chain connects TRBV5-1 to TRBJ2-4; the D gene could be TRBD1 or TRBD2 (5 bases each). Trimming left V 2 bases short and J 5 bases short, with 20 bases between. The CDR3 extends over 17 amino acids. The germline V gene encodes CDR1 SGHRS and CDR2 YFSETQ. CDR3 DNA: TGCGCCAGCAGCTTTAGCAACAGCCGGGACCTCGAAAACATTCAGTACTTC. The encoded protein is CASSFSNSRDLENIQYF.

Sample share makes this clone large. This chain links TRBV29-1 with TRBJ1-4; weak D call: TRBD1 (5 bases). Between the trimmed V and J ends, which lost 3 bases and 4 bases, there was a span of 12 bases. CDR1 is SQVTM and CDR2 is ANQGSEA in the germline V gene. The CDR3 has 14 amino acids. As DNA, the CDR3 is TGCAGCGTTGATACCGGGACCGGTAATGAAAAACTGTTTTTT. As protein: CSVDTGTGNEKLFF.

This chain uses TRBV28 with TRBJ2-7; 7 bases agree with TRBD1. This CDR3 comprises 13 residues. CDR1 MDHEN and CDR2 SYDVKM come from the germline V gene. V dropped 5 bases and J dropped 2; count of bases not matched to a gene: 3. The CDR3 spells CASSVRGTYEQYF. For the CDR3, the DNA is TGTGCCAGCAGTGTCAGGGGGACCTACGAGCAGTACTTC.

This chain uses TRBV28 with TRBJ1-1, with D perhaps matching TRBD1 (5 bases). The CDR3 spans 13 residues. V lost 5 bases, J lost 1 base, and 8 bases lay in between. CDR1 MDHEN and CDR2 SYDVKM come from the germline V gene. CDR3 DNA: TGTGCCAGCAGTCTACAGGAGAACACTGAAGCTTTCTTT. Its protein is CASSLQENTEAFF.

The DNA for the CDR3 is TGTGCCAGCAGGGTTGGAGGGGCTGAAGCTTTCTTT. Translation gives CASRVGGAEAFF. The chain recombines TRBV9 with TRBJ1-1; a possible D gene is TRBD1 (5 bases). Germline CDR1 and CDR2: SGDLS and YYNGEE. V lost 5 bases to trimming and J lost 6 bases, with 11 bases between them. The CDR3 has 12 amino acids.

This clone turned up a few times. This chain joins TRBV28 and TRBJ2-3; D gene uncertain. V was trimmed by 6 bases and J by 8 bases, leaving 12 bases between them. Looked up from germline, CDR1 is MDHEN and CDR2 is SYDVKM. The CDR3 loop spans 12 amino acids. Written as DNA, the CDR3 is TGTGCCAGCAGCACCAATATGGGTACGCAGTATTTT. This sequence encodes CASSTNMGTQYF.

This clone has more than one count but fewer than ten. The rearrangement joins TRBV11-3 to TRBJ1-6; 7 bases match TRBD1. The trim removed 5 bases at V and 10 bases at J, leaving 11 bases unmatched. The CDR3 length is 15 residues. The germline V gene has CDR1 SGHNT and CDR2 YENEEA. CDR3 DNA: TGTGCCAGCAGCCCTCAGACAGGGCTCGTATCACCCCTCCACTTT. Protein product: CASSPQTGLVSPLHF.

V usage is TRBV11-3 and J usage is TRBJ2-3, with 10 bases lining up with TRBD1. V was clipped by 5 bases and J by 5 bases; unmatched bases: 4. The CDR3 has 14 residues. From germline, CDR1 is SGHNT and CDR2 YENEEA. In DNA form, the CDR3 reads TGTGCCAGCAGCCAGGACAGGGGGTTAGATACGCAGTATTTT. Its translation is CASSQDRGLDTQYF.

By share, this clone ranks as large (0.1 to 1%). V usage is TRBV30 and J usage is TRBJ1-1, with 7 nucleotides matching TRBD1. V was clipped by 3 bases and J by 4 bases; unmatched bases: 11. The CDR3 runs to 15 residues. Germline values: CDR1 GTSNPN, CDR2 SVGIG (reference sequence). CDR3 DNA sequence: TGTGCCTGGAGCAAAAACAGGGGCCGTGGCACTGAAGCTTTCTTT. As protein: CAWSKNRGRGTEAFF.

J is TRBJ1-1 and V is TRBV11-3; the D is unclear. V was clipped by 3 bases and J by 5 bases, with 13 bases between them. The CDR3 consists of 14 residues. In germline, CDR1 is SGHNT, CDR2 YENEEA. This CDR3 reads CASSFDFMATEAFF. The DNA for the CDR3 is TGTGCCAGCAGCTTCGACTTTATGGCGACTGAAGCTTTCTTT. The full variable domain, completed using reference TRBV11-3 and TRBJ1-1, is EAGVVQSPRYKIIEKKQPVAFWCNPISGHNTLYWYLQNLGQGPELLIRYENEEAVDDSQLPKDRFSAERLKGVDSTLKIQPAELGDSAVYLCASSFDFMATEAFFGQGTRLTVV.

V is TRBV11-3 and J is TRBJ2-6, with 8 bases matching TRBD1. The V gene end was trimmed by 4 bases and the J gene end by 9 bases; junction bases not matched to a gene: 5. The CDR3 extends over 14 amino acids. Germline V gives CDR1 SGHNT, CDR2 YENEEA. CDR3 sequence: CASSSLDRGNVLTF. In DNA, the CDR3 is TGTGCCAGCAGCTCACTAGACAGGGGCAACGTCCTGACTTTC.

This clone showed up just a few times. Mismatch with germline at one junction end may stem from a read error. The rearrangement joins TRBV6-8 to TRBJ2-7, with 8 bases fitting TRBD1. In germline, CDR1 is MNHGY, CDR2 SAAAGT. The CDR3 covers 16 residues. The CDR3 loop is CAISGGQGAPSYEQYF. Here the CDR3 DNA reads TGTGCCATCAGTGGGGGGCAGGGGGCCCCCTCCTACGAGCAGTACTTC.

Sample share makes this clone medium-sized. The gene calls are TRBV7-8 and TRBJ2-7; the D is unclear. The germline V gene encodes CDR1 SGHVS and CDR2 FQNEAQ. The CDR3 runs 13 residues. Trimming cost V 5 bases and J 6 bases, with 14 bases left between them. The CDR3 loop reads CASSPEWFGEQYF. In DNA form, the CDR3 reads TGTGCCAGCAGCCCCGAGTGGTTTGGCGAGCAGTACTTC.

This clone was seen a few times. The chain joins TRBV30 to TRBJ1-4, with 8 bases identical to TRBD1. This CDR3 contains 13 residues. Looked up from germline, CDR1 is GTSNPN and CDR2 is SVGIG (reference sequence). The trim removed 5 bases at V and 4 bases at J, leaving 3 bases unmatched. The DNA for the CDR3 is TGTGCCTGGGGGACAGGTCTTAATGAAAAACTGTTTTTT. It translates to CAWGTGLNEKLFF.

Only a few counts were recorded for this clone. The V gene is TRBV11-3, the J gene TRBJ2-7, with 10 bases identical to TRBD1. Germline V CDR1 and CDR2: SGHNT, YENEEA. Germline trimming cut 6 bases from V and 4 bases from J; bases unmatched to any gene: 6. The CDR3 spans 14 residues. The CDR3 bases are TGTGCCAGCAGTTCCCGGACAGGGGGGTACGAGCAGTACTTC. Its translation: CASSSRTGGYEQYF.

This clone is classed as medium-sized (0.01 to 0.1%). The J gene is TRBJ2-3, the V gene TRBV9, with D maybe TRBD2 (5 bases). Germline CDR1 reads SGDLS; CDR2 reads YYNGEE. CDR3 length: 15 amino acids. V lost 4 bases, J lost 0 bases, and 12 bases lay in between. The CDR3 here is CASSRWAGSTDTQYF. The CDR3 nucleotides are TGTGCCAGCAGCCGCTGGGCGGGCAGCACAGATACGCAGTATTTT.

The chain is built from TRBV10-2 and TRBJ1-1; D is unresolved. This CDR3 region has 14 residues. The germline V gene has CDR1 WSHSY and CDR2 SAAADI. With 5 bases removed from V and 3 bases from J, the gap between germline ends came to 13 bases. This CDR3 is CASSPDRIHTEAFF. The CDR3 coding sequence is TGCGCCAGCAGTCCCGATCGGATTCACACTGAAGCTTTCTTT.

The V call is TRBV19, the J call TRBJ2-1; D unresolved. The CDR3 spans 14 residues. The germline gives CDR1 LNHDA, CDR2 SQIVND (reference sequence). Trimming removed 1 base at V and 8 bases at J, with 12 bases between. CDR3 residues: CASSIGVSADEQFF. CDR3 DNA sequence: TGTGCCAGTAGTATAGGGGTTTCCGCGGATGAGCAGTTCTTC.

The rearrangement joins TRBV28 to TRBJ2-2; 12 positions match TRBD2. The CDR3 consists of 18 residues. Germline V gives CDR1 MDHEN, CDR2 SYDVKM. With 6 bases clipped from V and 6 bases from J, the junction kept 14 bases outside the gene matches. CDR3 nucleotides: TGTGCCAGCAGCTTCGAACTAGCGGGGGGTATTGGACCCGGGGAGCTGTTTTTT. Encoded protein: CASSFELAGGIGPGELFF.

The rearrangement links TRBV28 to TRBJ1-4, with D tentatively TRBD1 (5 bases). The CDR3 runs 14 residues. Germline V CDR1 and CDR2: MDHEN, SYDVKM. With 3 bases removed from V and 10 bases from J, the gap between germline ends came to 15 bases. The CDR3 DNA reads TGTGCCAGCAGTTTTGGGCCTTCGGGGGGAAAACTGTTTTTT. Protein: CASSFGPSGGKLFF.